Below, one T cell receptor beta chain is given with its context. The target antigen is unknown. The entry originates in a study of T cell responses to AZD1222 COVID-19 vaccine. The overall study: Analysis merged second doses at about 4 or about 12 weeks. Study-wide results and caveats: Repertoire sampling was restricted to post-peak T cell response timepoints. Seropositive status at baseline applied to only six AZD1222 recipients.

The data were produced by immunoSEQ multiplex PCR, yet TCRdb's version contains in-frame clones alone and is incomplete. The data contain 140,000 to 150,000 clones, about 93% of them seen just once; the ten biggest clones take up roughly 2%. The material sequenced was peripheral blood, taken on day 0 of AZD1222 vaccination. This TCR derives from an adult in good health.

CDR3 protein: CASSHMPWGRSKNRGIDYGYTF. The CDR3 region has the DNA TGTGCCAGCAGTCACATGCCTTGGGGTCGGAGTAAGAACAGGGGGATCGACTATGGCTACACCTTC. The genes are TRBV27 and TRBJ1-2, with 8 bases fitting TRBD1. Germline values: CDR1 MNHEY, CDR2 SMNVEV (reference sequence). The CDR3 is 22 residues long. V gave up 5 bases and J gave up 3 bases; unmatched junction bases: 29.